The text below deals with one T cell receptor (beta chain). This entry is derived from a study of shared clonotypes between healthy human individuals. The CDR3 runs 16 residues. CDR1 and CDR2 (germline): MDHEN, SYDVKM. With 7 bases removed from V and 8 bases from J, the gap between germline ends came to 23 bases. Terminally differentiated effector memory CD45RA+ cells were left out of the naive CD8 fraction, which was CD45RO-negative and positively selected for CCR7. Measured with immunoSEQ multiplex PCR; TCRdb has only the in-frame clones, and not every one. Among roughly 600,000 clones listed, roughly 98% were seen once.

Sequencing used naive CD8+ T cells sorted from blood. The source of this sequence is a man in his thirties or forties in good health. The chain links TRBV28 to TRBJ1-4; tentative D call: TRBD1 (6 bases). The CDR3 loop reads CASTKETGTRVEKLFF. The CDR3 nucleotides read TGTGCCAGCACCAAAGAAACCGGGACACGGGTAGAAAAACTGTTTTTT.